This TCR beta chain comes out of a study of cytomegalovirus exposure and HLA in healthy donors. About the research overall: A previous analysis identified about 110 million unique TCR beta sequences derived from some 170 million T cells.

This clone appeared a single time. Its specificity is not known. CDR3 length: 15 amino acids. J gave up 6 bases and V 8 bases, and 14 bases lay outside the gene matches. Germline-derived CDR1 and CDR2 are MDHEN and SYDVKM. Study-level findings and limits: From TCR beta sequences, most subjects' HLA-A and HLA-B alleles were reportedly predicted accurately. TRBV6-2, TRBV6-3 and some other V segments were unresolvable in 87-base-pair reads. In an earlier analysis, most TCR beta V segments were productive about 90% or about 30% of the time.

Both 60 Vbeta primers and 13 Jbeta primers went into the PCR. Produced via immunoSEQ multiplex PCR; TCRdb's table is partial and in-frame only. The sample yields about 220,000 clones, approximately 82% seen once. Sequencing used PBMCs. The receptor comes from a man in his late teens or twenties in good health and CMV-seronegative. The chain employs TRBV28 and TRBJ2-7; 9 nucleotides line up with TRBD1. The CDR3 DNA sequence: TGTGCCAGCCGGCCCGAGGGACAGGGTATTACCGAGCAGTACTTC. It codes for CASRPEGQGITEQYF.